Described below is a single T cell receptor (beta chain) sequence and its context. Germline CDR1 MDHEN, CDR2 SYDVKM. V was shortened by 5 bases and J by 5 bases, with 12 bases between the two germline ends. This CDR3 is built from 13 residues. This entry comes from a study of blood T cell repertoires in COVID-19. Study as a whole: Some COVID-19 samples were acute and others convalescent; all came from the United States, Italy and Spain.

Method: immunoSEQ multiplex PCR; TCRdb's copy keeps in-frame clones and lacks some. In the table there are 70,000 to 75,000 clones, just under 85% of which are singletons. Sequencing was performed on peripheral blood. The receptor's source is a man aged 70-80 years with acute or convalescent COVID-19. V is TRBV28 and J is TRBJ2-5, with D perhaps TRBD2 (7 bases). The CDR3 nucleotides are TGTGCCAGCAGTAGGGGGGGACGGGAGACCCAGTACTTC. Translation gives CASSRGGRETQYF.